Following are 10 T cell receptor beta chains from one sample sequenced in a study of radiotherapy plus CTLA-4 blockade in lung cancer (dated by TCRdb to the late 2010s). The library came from the immunoSEQ multiplex PCR assay. Entries here come from immuneACCESS through TCRdb and include only in-frame sequences with V and J called. Some clones fail to appear in such tables; in the studies checked, an unresolved V gene covers under half of the shortfall, and the cause of the remainder is unknown. The table for this sample lists around 72,000 clones; 78% of them were counted only once. In total, the top ten clones hold around 7% of the sample. Sequenced material: peripheral blood, taken from a patient treated with radiotherapy plus ipilimumab. The receptor source for this set is a human donor with non-small cell lung cancer who had a complete response to radiotherapy plus ipilimumab.

V gene TRBV7-8 combines with J gene TRBJ2-7; a weak D match, TRBD2 (5 bases). TRBJ2-1 matches the DNA end more closely, so the J call is doubtful. Germline CDR1 SGHVS, CDR2 FQNEAQ. The CDR3 covers 17 residues. CDR3 in amino acids: CASSLTWSGGNYNEQFF. The CDR3 DNA is TGTGCCAGCAGCTTGACTTGGAGCGGTGGGAACTACAATGAGCAGTTCTTC.

The chain recombines TRBV2 with TRBJ2-1, with D unresolved. Looked up from germline, CDR1 is SNHLY and CDR2 is FYNNEI. Deletions cut 1 base from V and 8 bases from J, with 9 bases between. The CDR3 has 13 residues. DNA for the CDR3: TGTGCCAGCAGTGAAGTGGCCCCCGATGAGCAGTTCTTC. Its protein product is CASSEVAPDEQFF.

The chain joins TRBV21-1 to TRBJ1-4; the DNA was not used to check the table's D call, TRBD1. TRBV21-1 is deemed a pseudogene. There are 15 residues in the CDR3. Here the CDR3 DNA reads TGTGCCAGCAGCACTCCCGGGACAGGGAATGAAAAACTGTTTTTT. Its protein product is CASSTPGTGNEKLFF.

V and J are TRBV5-6 and TRBJ1-2, with D possibly TRBD1 on 5 matching bases. This CDR3 contains 15 residues. Trimming cost V 3 bases and J 4 bases, with 16 bases left between them. CDR1 and CDR2 (germline): SGHDT, YYEEEE. In DNA form, the CDR3 reads TGTGCCAGCAGCTCAACCGGGACGGTACCCTATGGCTACACCTTC. The encoded protein is CASSSTGTVPYGYTF.

In its sample, this clone was seen once. The J gene is TRBJ1-2, the V gene TRBV7-2; D is uncertain. The CDR3 has 13 residues. Trimming stripped 5 bases from V and 4 bases from J, with 11 bases between. CDR1 is SGHTA and CDR2 is FQGNSA in the germline V gene. This CDR3 reads CASSIDTRYGYTF. The CDR3 DNA reads TGTGCCAGCAGCATTGACACCCGCTATGGCTACACCTTC.

This clone has a handful of counts. The rearrangement links TRBV15 to TRBJ2-6; either TRBD1 or TRBD2 may fit D (5 bases each). The germline gives CDR1 LNHNV, CDR2 YYDKDF (reference sequence). This CDR3 contains 17 residues. V was pared by 0 bases and J by 0 bases, with 9 bases between. CDR3 sequence: CATSRDEGSSGANVLTF. CDR3 bases: TGTGCCACCAGCAGAGATGAGGGGAGCTCTGGGGCCAACGTCCTGACTTTC.

This chain uses TRBV20-1 with TRBJ2-3; D not certain. The germline CDR1 and CDR2 sequences are DFQATT and SNEGSKA (reference sequence). The length of the CDR3 is 9 residues. V was cut by 6 bases and J by 13 bases, with 11 bases left in between. CDR3 protein: CSANPHKYF. The CDR3, as DNA: TGCAGTGCCAACCCCCACAAGTATTTT.

This rearrangement joins TRBV30 to TRBJ1-1, with 8 bases matching TRBD1. Germline V gene data show CDR1 as GTSNPN and CDR2 as SVGIG (reference sequence). The CDR3 length is 13 residues. The junction had 3 bases not matched to a gene; V was cut back by 1 base and J by 5 bases. DNA of the CDR3: TGTGCCTGGAGTGAACAGGGGGGAACTGAAGCTTTCTTT. Translation gives CAWSEQGGTEAFF.

With respect to this clone: The conserved closing phenylalanine or tryptophan is absent in this CDR3, likely reflecting a read error. The chain carries TRBV25-1 and TRBJ1-6; unclear D gene. This CDR3 comprises 15 residues. Germline values: CDR1 MGHDK, CDR2 SYGVNS. For the CDR3, the DNA is TGTGCCAGCGGTGATGGTGCTGTTTCTAATTCACCCCTCCACCTT. This translates into CASGDGAVSNSPLHL.

V usage is TRBV4-2 and J usage is TRBJ1-1; D gene uncertain. Trimming shortened V by 0 bases and J by 1 base, and 6 bases separated the two germline ends. CDR3 length: 14 amino acids. In germline, CDR1 is LGHNA, CDR2 YNFKEQ. Written as DNA, the CDR3 is TGTGCCAGCAGCCAAGATCTCGGGAACACTGAAGCTTTCTTT. Amino acids: CASSQDLGNTEAFF.